This T cell receptor (beta chain) was sequenced in a study of technical replicates of blood from a few donors. In germline, CDR1 is SGHRS, CDR2 YFSETQ. The V gene lost 5 bases and the J gene lost 1 base, with 21 bases spanning the gap. The CDR3 covers 17 residues. Sequencing used immunoSEQ multiplex PCR; TCRdb keeps in-frame clones, though not all of them. The sample consists of roughly 100,000 clones, approximately 96% of them appearing once. The V gene is TRBV5-1, the J gene TRBJ1-1; D gene uncertain. Sequenced input: T cells isolated from PBMCs. The TCR comes from a human donor in good health. DNA for the CDR3: TGCGCCAGCAGATTTTTAGGCGCTGGGCAGAAGAACACTGAAGCTTTCTTT. Translating gives CASRFLGAGQKNTEAFF.